The 5 T cell receptor beta chains presented below share a single source sample, sequenced in a study of blood T cell repertoires in COVID-19. Clones were read by immunoSEQ multiplex PCR, and TCRdb kept only the in-frame ones, dropping some. The table has 30,000 to 45,000 clones, more than 80% seen once; the top ten hold approximately 11%. Sample: peripheral blood. These receptors all stem from a man between 60 and 75 years old in a cohort sampled during active COVID-19.

This chain links TRBV27 with TRBJ2-1, with no clear D. Germline V gives CDR1 MNHEY, CDR2 SMNVEV (reference sequence). With 7 bases removed from V and 7 bases from J, the gap between germline ends came to 14 bases. The CDR3 sequence is 13 residues long. CDR3 sequence: CASNSRSRNEQFF. Here the CDR3 DNA reads TGTGCCAGCAACTCCCGATCACGGAATGAGCAGTTCTTC.

The rearrangement links TRBV29-1 to TRBJ2-6; a possible D gene is TRBD2 (5 bases). The V end lost 4 bases, the J end lost 3 bases, and 13 bases lay between the germline ends. CDR3 size: 15 residues. From germline, CDR1 is SQVTM and CDR2 ANQGSEA. The CDR3 here is CSVVRLAGGANVLTF. The CDR3 region has the DNA TGCAGCGTTGTAAGGCTAGCCGGTGGGGCCAACGTCCTGACTTTC.

The V gene is TRBV4-3, the J gene TRBJ2-1, with D possibly matching TRBD2 (7 bases). Germline V lookup: CDR1 LGHNA, CDR2 YSLEER. V lost 1 base and J 4 bases, leaving 11 bases between the germline ends. The CDR3 is 15 amino acids. The CDR3 nucleotides are TGCGCCAGCAGCCAAGGACGGGGGGCATACAATGAGCAGTTCTTC. Translated: CASSQGRGAYNEQFF.

On this clone itself: The sample has other DNA sequences that encode this CDR3 too. V and J are TRBV6-5 and TRBJ2-7, with 8 bases matching TRBD2. With V trimmed by 6 bases and J by 2 bases, 6 bases remained unmatched. The V gene's germline CDR1 is MNHEY and CDR2 SVGAGI. The CDR3 spans 14 residues. The CDR3: CASSYGGAAYEQYF. CDR3 in DNA: TGTGCCAGCAGCTACGGGGGGGCGGCCTACGAGCAGTACTTC.

The CDR3 loop is CASSLVGRGRDKLFF. CDR3 sequence (DNA): TGCGCCAGCAGCTTGGTAGGCAGGGGGCGCGATAAACTGTTTTTT. V and J are TRBV5-1 and TRBJ1-4, with 8 bases aligning to TRBD1. The CDR3 extends over 15 amino acids. Looked up from germline, CDR1 is SGHRS and CDR2 is YFSETQ. With 0 bases clipped from V and 11 bases from J, the junction kept 9 bases outside the gene matches.